Below, 15 T cell receptor beta chains from the same sample are listed, as sequenced in a study of blood T cell repertoires in COVID-19. Only in-frame clones appear in the TCRdb table, and some are missing; sequencing was by immunoSEQ multiplex PCR. The top ten clones hold 6% to 7.5% of a sample with 210,000 or so clones, 75% to 85% of them seen once. Sequencing was done on a sample of PBMCs or T cells enriched from blood (not recorded which). All receptors derive from a woman in her 40s with acute COVID-19.

The DNA for the CDR3 is TGTGCCACCAGGCAGGGGTTTCTGGGTCAGCCCCAGCATTTT. It translates to CATRQGFLGQPQHF. This chain joins TRBV15 and TRBJ1-5, with a weak D call TRBD1 (6 bases). This CDR3 is built from 14 residues. CDR1 and CDR2 from the germline V gene are LNHNV and YYDKDF (reference sequence). V was cut by 6 bases and J by 6 bases, with 15 bases left in between.

V gene TRBV2 combines with J gene TRBJ2-7, with TRBD1 as a possible D gene (6 bases). The germline CDR1 and CDR2 sequences are SNHLY and FYNNEI. CDR3 length equals 15 residues. Trimming removed 3 bases from V and 1 base from J, with 13 bases in between. CDR3 sequence reads: CASSEWAGDSYEQYF. CDR3 sequence (DNA): TGTGCCAGCAGTGAGTGGGCAGGGGATTCCTACGAGCAGTACTTC.

V usage is TRBV5-5 and J usage is TRBJ1-4; D is unresolved. The V end was cut by 4 bases, the J end by 2 bases, with 12 bases between. Germline loops: CDR1 SGHKS, CDR2 YYEKEE (reference sequence). CDR3 length: 15 residues. The CDR3 DNA sequence: TGTGCCAGCAGCCCCGGGTTTGGGACTAATGAAAAACTGTTTTTT. This sequence encodes CASSPGFGTNEKLFF.

The chain carries TRBV10-3 and TRBJ1-3, with D maybe TRBD1 (5 bases). This CDR3 spans 18 amino acids. V gave up 2 bases and J gave up 0 bases, with 17 bases separating them. Per the germline V gene, CDR1 is ENHRY and CDR2 is SYGVKD. CDR3 loop: CAISEKGSISSSGNTIYF. CDR3 nucleotide sequence: TGTGCCATCAGTGAGAAGGGGTCGATTAGTTCCTCTGGAAACACCATATATTTT.

The rearrangement joins TRBV7-6 to TRBJ1-4, with TRBD1 matching over 8 bases. The CDR3 is made up of 16 amino acids. The V gene end was trimmed by 5 bases and the J gene end by 10 bases; junction bases not matched to a gene: 15. Looked up from germline, CDR1 is SGHVS and CDR2 is FNYEAQ. This CDR3 reads CASSVGQGWLDGKLFF. In DNA, the CDR3 is TGTGCCAGCAGCGTCGGACAGGGCTGGCTCGATGGAAAACTGTTTTTT.

This rearrangement joins TRBV27 to TRBJ2-2; 11 bases match TRBD2. Germline values: CDR1 MNHEY, CDR2 SMNVEV (reference sequence). The junction had 7 bases not matched to a gene; V was cut back by 6 bases and J by 4 bases. There are 16 residues in the CDR3. In DNA form, the CDR3 reads TGTGCCAGCAGAGGAACTAGCGGGAGAGGCACCGGGGAGCTGTTTTTT. Residues: CASRGTSGRGTGELFF.

This clone was seen a single time. The chain has TRBV7-8 and TRBJ1-2; TRBD1 matches 9 bases. V gave up 5 bases and J gave up 3 bases; unmatched junction bases: 7. The CDR3 length is 15 residues. Per the germline V gene, CDR1 is SGHVS and CDR2 is FQNEAQ. The chain's CDR3 is CASSPRDRDHYGYTF. CDR3 in DNA: TGTGCCAGCAGCCCCCGGGACAGGGACCACTATGGCTACACCTTC. The whole variable domain, remainder taken from reference TRBV7-8 and TRBJ1-2, is GAGVSQSPRYKVAKRGQDVALRCDPISGHVSLFWYQQALGQGPEFLTYFQNEAQLDKSGLPSDRFFAERPEGSVSTLKIQRTQQEDSAVYLCASSPRDRDHYGYTFGSGTRLTVV.

The CDR3 sequence: CASSLGIRGQPQHF. The CDR3 DNA is TGTGCCAGCAGCTTAGGAATTCGGGGTCAGCCCCAGCATTTT. V gene TRBV7-2 combines with J gene TRBJ1-5; D not resolved. V was clipped by 1 base and J by 6 bases, with 10 bases between them. The CDR3 contains 14 residues. Germline CDR1 and CDR2: SGHTA and FQGNSA.

The genes are TRBV3-1 (or the pseudogene TRBV3-2) and TRBJ1-5; 7 bases line up with TRBD1. The germline V gene has CDR1 LGHDT and CDR2 YNNKEL (reference sequence). V lost 1 base, J lost 5 bases, and 11 bases stayed unmatched. The CDR3 is made up of 17 amino acids. The DNA for the CDR3 is TGTGCCAGCAGCCAAGCCCGGACAGGCAGGGGTGATCAGCCCCAGCATTTT. Translated: CASSQARTGRGDQPQHF.

A few counts support this clone. The V call is TRBV6-4, the J call TRBJ2-1; 7 bases align to TRBD1. The CDR3 runs 14 residues. The V gene's germline CDR1 is MRHNA and CDR2 SNTAGT. Losses at the gene ends were 0 bases for V and 8 bases for J; bases not matched to a gene: 4. The DNA for the CDR3 is TGTGCCAGCAGTGACTCACAGGGGAGAGATGAGCAGTTCTTC. Protein sequence: CASSDSQGRDEQFF.

This chain uses TRBV3-1 (or the pseudogene TRBV3-2) with TRBJ2-1, with 7 bases lining up with TRBD2. Germline trimming cut 3 bases from V and 10 bases from J; bases unmatched to any gene: 12. The CDR3 runs 15 residues. Germline V CDR1 and CDR2: LGHDT, YNNKEL (reference sequence). In nucleotides, the CDR3 is TGTGCCAGCAGCCAGGCCCCGCGGGGTAGCGGGGAGCAGTTCTTC. It is translated as CASSQAPRGSGEQFF.

The chain uses TRBV28 and TRBJ1-1; D unclear. In germline, CDR1 is MDHEN, CDR2 SYDVKM. V was pared by 6 bases and J by 1 base, with 15 bases between. The CDR3 is made up of 15 amino acids. CDR3 bases: TGTGCCAGCAGGTCCTTAACCAGGTGGAACACTGAAGCTTTCTTT. It yields the protein CASRSLTRWNTEAFF. The complete variable domain, with remaining parts taken from reference TRBV28 and TRBJ1-1, reads DVKVTQSSRYLVKRTGEKVFLECVQDMDHENMFWYRQDPGLGLRLIYFSYDVKMKEKGDIPEGYSVSREKKERFSLILESASTNQTSMYLCASRSLTRWNTEAFFGQGTRLTVV.

This clone came up a few times. V usage is TRBV19 and J usage is TRBJ1-5; possible D gene TRBD1, 5 bases. The CDR3 is made up of 16 amino acids. Germline CDR1 and CDR2: LNHDA and SQIVND (reference sequence). The V and J ends lost 5 bases and 4 bases respectively, with 18 bases between them. The CDR3: CASSPSGPQANQPQHF. DNA for the CDR3: TGTGCCAGTAGTCCGTCAGGGCCACAAGCTAATCAGCCCCAGCATTTT.

The CDR3 DNA is TGTGCCAGCAGCCCTCGACAGACTCGAGGCACAGATACGCAGTATTTT. Translating gives CASSPRQTRGTDTQYF. The chain has TRBV7-2 and TRBJ2-3, with TRBD1 as a possible D gene (5 bases). Germline assignment: CDR1 SGHTA and CDR2 FQGNSA. V was cut by 5 bases and J by 1 base, with 16 bases left in between. The CDR3 loop spans 16 amino acids.

The chain employs TRBV5-1 and TRBJ1-2; 7 positions agree with TRBD1. This CDR3 region has 14 residues. CDR1 and CDR2 (germline): SGHRS, YFSETQ. V trimming: 4 bases; J trimming: 4 bases; junction bases outside the gene matches: 7. The CDR3 sequence is CASSPDRAGYGYTF. CDR3 sequence (DNA): TGCGCCAGCAGCCCAGACAGGGCGGGCTATGGCTACACCTTC.